One and the same sample provided the 3 T cell receptor beta chains below, sequenced in a study of blood T cell repertoires in COVID-19. The assay was immunoSEQ multiplex PCR, and TCRdb's table has in-frame clones only and misses some. Among some 45,000 clones, about 90% were seen once, and the ten largest hold about a tenth. Material for sequencing was peripheral blood. All receptors come from a man aged 50 to 60 with active COVID-19.

This clone was counted between two and nine times. This sequence joins TRBV5-1 and TRBJ1-6; 8 nucleotides agree with TRBD1. The CDR3 has 15 amino acids. The ends lost 2 bases at V and 8 bases at J; junction bases unmatched: 6. Germline CDR1 SGHRS, CDR2 YFSETQ. CDR3 amino acids: CASSFGQGEDSPLHF. CDR3 nucleotide sequence: TGCGCCAGCAGCTTCGGACAGGGTGAGGATTCACCCCTCCACTTT.

The gene calls are TRBV10-3 and TRBJ1-5; tentative D call: TRBD1 (6 bases). CDR3 length: 13 residues. The V end lost 3 bases, the J end lost 5 bases, and 8 bases lay between the germline ends. Germline loops: CDR1 ENHRY, CDR2 SYGVKD. Written as DNA, the CDR3 is TGTGCCATCAGTGAAAACAGGGATCAGCCCCAGCATTTT. As protein: CAISENRDQPQHF.

The V and J genes are TRBV19 and TRBJ1-1; TRBD1 is a possible D gene (6 bases). Germline CDR1 and CDR2: LNHDA and SQIVND (reference sequence). V gave up 4 bases and J gave up 1 base, with 13 bases separating them. This CDR3 spans 15 amino acids. CDR3: CASSSYRAANTEAFF. In nucleotides, the CDR3 is TGTGCCAGTAGTAGCTACAGGGCAGCGAACACTGAAGCTTTCTTT.